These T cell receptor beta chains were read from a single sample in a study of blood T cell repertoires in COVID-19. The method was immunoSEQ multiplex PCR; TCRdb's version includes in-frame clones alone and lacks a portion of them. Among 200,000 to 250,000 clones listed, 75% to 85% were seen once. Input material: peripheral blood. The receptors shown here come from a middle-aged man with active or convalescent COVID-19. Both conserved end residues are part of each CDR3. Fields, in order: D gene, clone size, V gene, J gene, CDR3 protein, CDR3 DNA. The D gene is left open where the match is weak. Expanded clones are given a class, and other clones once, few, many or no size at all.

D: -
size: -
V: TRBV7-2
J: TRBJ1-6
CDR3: CASSLVGWGDSPLHF
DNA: TGTGCCAGCAGCTTAGTGGGTTGGGGAGATTCACCCCTCCACTTT

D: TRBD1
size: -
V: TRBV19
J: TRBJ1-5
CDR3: CASEGQGVYQPQHF
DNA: TGTGCCAGTGAGGGACAGGGGGTCTATCAGCCCCAGCATTTT

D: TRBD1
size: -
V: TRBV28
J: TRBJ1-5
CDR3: CASSPLGQGINQPQHF
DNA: TGTGCCAGCAGCCCGCTCGGACAGGGGATCAATCAGCCCCAGCATTTT

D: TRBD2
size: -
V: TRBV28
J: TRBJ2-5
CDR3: CASSLSSGGARETQYF
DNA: TGTGCCAGCAGTTTATCCAGCGGGGGGGCGCGAGAGACCCAGTACTTC

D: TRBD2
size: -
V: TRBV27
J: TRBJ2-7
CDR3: CASSPRGREVYEQYF
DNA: TGTGCCAGCAGTCCTAGAGGGCGGGAGGTATACGAGCAGTACTTC

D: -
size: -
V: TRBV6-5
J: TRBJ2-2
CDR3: CAAAAEKTGELFF
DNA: TGTGCCGCGGCGGCAGAAAAGACCGGGGAGCTGTTTTTT

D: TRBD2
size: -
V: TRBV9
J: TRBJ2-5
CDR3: CASSVGNSGGQETQYF
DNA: TGTGCCAGCAGCGTAGGCAATAGCGGGGGGCAAGAGACCCAGTACTTC

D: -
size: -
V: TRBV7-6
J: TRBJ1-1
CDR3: CASSYRDTFLF
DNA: TGTGCCAGCAGCTACCGGGACACCTTTCTTTTT

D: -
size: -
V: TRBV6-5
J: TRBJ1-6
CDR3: CAIDPGLNSPLHF
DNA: TGTGCCATCGATCCGGGTCTCAATTCACCCCTCCACTTT

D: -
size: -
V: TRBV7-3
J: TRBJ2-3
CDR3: CASSRGFGADTQYF
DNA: TGTGCCAGCAGCAGGGGTTTTGGGGCAGATACGCAGTATTTT

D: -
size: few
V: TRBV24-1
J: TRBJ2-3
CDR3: CATSDLGWQGNTQYF
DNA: TGTGCCACCAGTGATTTGGGGTGGCAGGGGAATACGCAGTATTTT

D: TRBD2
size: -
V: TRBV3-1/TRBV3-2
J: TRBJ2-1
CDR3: CASSPPTSGPSSYNEQFF
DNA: TGTGCCAGCAGCCCCCCGACTAGCGGCCCTTCCTCCTACAATGAGCAGTTCTTC

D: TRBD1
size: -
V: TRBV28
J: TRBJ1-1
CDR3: CASSFPGQGVSEAFF
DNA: TGTGCCAGCAGTTTTCCCGGACAGGGGGTATCTGAAGCTTTCTTT

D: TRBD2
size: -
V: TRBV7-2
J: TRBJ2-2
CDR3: CASSYRGAGGPGELFF
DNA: TGTGCCAGCAGCTACCGGGGAGCGGGGGGGCCCGGGGAGCTGTTTTTT

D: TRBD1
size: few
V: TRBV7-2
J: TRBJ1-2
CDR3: CASSFLGQGYGYTF
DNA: TGTGCCAGCAGCTTCCTGGGACAGGGATATGGCTACACCTTC

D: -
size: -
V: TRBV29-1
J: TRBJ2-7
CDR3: CSATGAYEQYF
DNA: TGCAGCGCTACAGGCGCCTACGAGCAGTACTTC

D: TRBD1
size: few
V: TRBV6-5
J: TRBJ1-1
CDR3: CASSRGDRGLGEAFF
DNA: TGTGCCAGCAGTCGAGGGGACAGGGGTCTAGGTGAAGCTTTCTTT

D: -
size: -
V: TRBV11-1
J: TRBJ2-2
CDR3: CASSLSPGTGELFF
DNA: TGTGCCAGCAGCTTAAGCCCGGGCACCGGGGAGCTGTTTTTT

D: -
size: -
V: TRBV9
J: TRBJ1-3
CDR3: CASSRGGGDSGNTIYF
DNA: TGTGCCAGCAGCCGTGGGGGAGGGGACTCTGGAAACACCATATATTTT

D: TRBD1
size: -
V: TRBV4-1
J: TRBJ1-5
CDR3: CASSQDWGGRSGTGEQPQHF
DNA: TGCGCCAGCAGCCAAGATTGGGGGGGCAGATCCGGGACAGGAGAACAGCCCCAGCATTTT

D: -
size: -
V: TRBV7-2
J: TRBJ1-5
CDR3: CASSLVGGLGQPQHF
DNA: TGTGCCAGCAGCTTAGTCGGGGGGCTCGGTCAGCCCCAGCATTTT

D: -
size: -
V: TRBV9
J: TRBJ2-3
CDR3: CASSTRGSGLTDTQYF
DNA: TGTGCCAGCAGCACCCGGGGTAGCGGCCTCACAGATACGCAGTATTTT

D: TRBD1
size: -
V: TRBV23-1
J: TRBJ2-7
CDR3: CASSHHRTGVHEQYF
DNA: TGCGCCAGCAGTCACCACAGGACAGGGGTCCACGAGCAGTACTTC

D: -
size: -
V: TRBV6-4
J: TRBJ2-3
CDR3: CASSGGDTDTQYF
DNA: TGTGCCAGCAGTGGGGGGGACACAGATACGCAGTATTTT

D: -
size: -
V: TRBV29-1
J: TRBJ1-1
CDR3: CSVEDRRGGTEAFF
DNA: TGCAGCGTTGAAGATCGGAGGGGGGGCACTGAAGCTTTCTTT

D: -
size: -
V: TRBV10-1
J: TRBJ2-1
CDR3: CASSLNRDYNEQFF
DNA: TGCGCCAGCAGCTTGAACCGGGACTACAATGAGCAGTTCTTC

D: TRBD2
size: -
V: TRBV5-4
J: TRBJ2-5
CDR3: CASSREGLAGMEETQYF
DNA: TGTGCCAGCAGCAGGGAGGGACTAGCGGGGATGGAAGAGACCCAGTACTTC

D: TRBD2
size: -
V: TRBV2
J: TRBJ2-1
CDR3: CASSEVASGTYNEQFF
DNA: TGTGCCAGCAGTGAGGTGGCTAGCGGAACCTACAATGAGCAGTTCTTC

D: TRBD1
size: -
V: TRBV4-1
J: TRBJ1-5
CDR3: CASSQETGGGNQPQHF
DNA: TGCGCCAGCAGCCAAGAGACAGGGGGCGGAAATCAGCCCCAGCATTTT

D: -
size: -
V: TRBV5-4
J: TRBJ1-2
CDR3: CASSLFWGSTGYTF
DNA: TGTGCCAGCAGCTTGTTTTGGGGCTCAACCGGCTACACCTTC

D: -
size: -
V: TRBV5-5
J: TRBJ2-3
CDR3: CASSWGLTGFTDTQYF
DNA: TGTGCCAGCAGCTGGGGGCTGACAGGCTTTACAGATACGCAGTATTTT

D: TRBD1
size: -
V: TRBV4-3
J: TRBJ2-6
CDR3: CASSQDWGRDRVGANVLTF
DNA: TGCGCCAGCAGCCAAGATTGGGGGAGGGACAGGGTAGGGGCCAACGTCCTGACTTTC

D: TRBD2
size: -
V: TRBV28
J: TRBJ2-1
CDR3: CASIGGYNEQFF
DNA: TGTGCCAGCATCGGGGGGTACAATGAGCAGTTCTTC

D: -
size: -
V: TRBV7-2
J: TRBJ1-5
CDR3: CASSFSSLSNQPQHF
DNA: TGTGCCAGCAGCTTCTCTTCTCTTAGCAATCAGCCCCAGCATTTT

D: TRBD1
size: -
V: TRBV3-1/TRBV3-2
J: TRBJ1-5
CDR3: CASSQEGQGYSNQPQHF
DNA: TGTGCCAGCAGCCAAGAGGGACAGGGATATAGCAATCAGCCCCAGCATTTT

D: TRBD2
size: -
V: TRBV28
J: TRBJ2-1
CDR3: CASSFRTSGRVNEQFF
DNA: TGTGCCAGCAGTTTCCGGACTAGCGGGAGAGTCAATGAGCAGTTCTTC

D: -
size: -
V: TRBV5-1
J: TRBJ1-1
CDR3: CASSLDGMVTEAFF
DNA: TGCGCCAGCAGCTTGGACGGGATGGTCACTGAAGCTTTCTTT

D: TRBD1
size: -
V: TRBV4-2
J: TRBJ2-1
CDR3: CASSQGRTGYVNEQFF
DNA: TGTGCCAGCAGCCAAGGACGGACAGGGTATGTTAATGAGCAGTTCTTC

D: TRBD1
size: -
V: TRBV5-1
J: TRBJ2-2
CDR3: CASRLGEGAITGELFF
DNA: TGCGCCAGCAGACTTGGCGAGGGGGCAATAACCGGGGAGCTGTTTTTT

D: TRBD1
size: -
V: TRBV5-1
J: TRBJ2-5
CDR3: CASSFFRQGEETQYF
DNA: TGCGCCAGCAGCTTCTTCAGACAGGGTGAGGAGACCCAGTACTTC

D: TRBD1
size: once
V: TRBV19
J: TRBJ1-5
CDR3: CASSIAGGHQPQHF
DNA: TGTGCCAGTAGTATAGCAGGGGGCCATCAGCCCCAGCATTTT

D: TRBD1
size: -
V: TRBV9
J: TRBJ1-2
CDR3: CASSEGTGSYGYTF
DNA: TGTGCCAGCAGCGAAGGGACAGGCTCCTATGGCTACACCTTC

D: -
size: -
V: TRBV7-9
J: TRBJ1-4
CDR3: CASSSTGSEEKLFF
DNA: TGTGCCAGCAGCTCGACCGGGTCTGAAGAAAAACTGTTTTTT

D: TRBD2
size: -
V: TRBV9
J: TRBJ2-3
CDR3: CASSVGASGRARRTDTQYF
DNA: TGTGCCAGCAGCGTAGGGGCCAGCGGGAGGGCCCGCCGCACAGATACGCAGTATTTT

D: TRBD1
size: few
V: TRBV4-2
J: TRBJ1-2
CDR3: CASSQTGTGGVGYTF
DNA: TGTGCCAGCAGCCAAACCGGGACAGGGGGCGTCGGCTACACCTTC

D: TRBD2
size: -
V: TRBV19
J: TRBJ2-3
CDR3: CASSSKASGITDTQYF
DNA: TGTGCCAGTAGCTCCAAGGCTAGCGGGATCACAGATACGCAGTATTTT

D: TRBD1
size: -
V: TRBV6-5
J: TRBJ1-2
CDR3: CASSPGQVHGYTF
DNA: TGTGCCAGCAGTCCTGGACAGGTCCATGGCTACACCTTC

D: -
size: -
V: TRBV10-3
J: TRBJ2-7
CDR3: CAIRGTGSSYEQYF
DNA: TGTGCCATCAGGGGCACCGGGAGCTCCTACGAGCAGTACTTC

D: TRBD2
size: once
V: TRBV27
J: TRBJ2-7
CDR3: CASSFPQPWTGGEQYF
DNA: TGTGCCAGCAGTTTCCCTCAACCCTGGACGGGGGGCGAGCAGTACTTC